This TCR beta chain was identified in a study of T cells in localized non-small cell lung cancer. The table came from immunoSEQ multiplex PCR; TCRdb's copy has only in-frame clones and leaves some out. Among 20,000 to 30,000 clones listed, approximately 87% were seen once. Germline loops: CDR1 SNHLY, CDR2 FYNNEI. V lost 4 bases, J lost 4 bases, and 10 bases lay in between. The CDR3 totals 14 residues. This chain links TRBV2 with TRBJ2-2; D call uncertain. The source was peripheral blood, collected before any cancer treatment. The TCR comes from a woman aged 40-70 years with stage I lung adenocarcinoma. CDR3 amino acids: CASSVGPSTGELFF. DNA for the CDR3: TGTGCCAGCAGTGTGGGCCCGAGCACCGGGGAGCTGTTTTTT.